This T cell receptor (beta chain) was captured by sequencing in a study of graft-versus-host responses after intestinal transplantation. Study overall: Tacrolimus and steroids were given for 2 to 3 years to all recipients after anti-thymocyte globulin induction. The study's findings and limits: Declining HvG levels early post-transplant were linked to peak circulating GvH clone levels.

Clones were sequenced by immunoSEQ multiplex PCR, and TCRdb holds only the in-frame ones, with some missing. Altogether approximately 15,000 clones are present, about 61% being singletons, with the ten largest covering roughly 13%. Concerning this clone itself: Its antigen is not known.

The CDR3 has 14 amino acids. The germline gives CDR1 KGHSH, CDR2 LQKENI. V was clipped by 8 bases and J by 2 bases; unmatched bases: 3. The graft tissue was processed, and this released both intraepithelial and lamina propria lymphocytes. Material: ileum tissue, obtained 524 days after transplant. This chain links TRBV18 with TRBJ2-6, with 7 bases identical to TRBD1. This clonotype was obtained from a human patient who received an intestinal transplant, so some T cells may come from the graft donor. This chain's CDR3 is CASPQGTGANVLTF. The DNA of the CDR3 is TGTGCCAGCCCACAGGGGACTGGGGCCAACGTCCTGACTTTC.